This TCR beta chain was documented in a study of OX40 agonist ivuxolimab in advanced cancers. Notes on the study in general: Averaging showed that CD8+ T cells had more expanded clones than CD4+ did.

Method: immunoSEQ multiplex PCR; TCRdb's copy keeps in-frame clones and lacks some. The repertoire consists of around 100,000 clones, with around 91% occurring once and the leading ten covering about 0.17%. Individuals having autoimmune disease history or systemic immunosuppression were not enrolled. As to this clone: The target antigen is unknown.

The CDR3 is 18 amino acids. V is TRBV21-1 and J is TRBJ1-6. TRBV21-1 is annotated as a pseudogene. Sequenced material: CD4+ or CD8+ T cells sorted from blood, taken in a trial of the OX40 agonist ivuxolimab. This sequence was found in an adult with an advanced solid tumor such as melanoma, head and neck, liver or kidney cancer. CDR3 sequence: CASSKMRAHPSTSSPLHF. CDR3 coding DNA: TGTGCCAGCAGCAAAATGAGGGCGCACCCCTCTACGTCTTCACCCCTCCACTTT.